One and the same sample provided the 12 T cell receptor beta chains below, sequenced in a study of cytomegalovirus exposure and HLA in healthy donors. The PCR ran on 60 Vbeta and 13 Jbeta primers. TCRdb's table, derived via immunoSEQ multiplex PCR, lists solely in-frame clones and lacks some. This sample has 250,000 to 350,000 clones; more than 80% occur once, and the top ten carry less than 4%. The specimen was PBMCs. These receptors were obtained from a man aged 40-49 years in good health and CMV-seropositive.

This chain uses TRBV15 with TRBJ1-4, with unresolved D. The germline V gene has CDR1 LNHNV and CDR2 YYDKDF (reference sequence). The CDR3 runs to 14 residues. Trimming cost V 0 bases and J 4 bases, with 6 bases left between them. CDR3 in amino acids: CATSRDSVNEKLFF. In DNA, the CDR3 is TGTGCCACCAGCAGAGACAGCGTTAATGAAAAACTGTTTTTT.

The chain has TRBV19 and TRBJ2-1, with unresolved D. The CDR3 runs to 14 residues. With 5 bases removed from V and 3 bases from J, the gap between germline ends came to 11 bases. Germline V gene data show CDR1 as LNHDA and CDR2 as SQIVND (reference sequence). The CDR3 bases are TGTGCCAGTAGTGACGCTAGTAACTACAATGAGCAGTTCTTC. Amino acid sequence: CASSDASNYNEQFF.

The chain recombines TRBV19 with TRBJ2-7, with D possibly matching TRBD1 (6 bases). The CDR3 totals 13 residues. The V gene lost 5 bases and the J gene lost 1 base, with 9 bases spanning the gap. Per germline, CDR1 LNHDA and CDR2 SQIVND (reference sequence). The CDR3 coding sequence is TGTGCCAGTAGTGACAGGAGGTCCTACGAGCAGTACTTC. Translated, it gives CASSDRRSYEQYF.

J is TRBJ2-6 and V is TRBV19, with TRBD2 matching 7 bases. Per the germline V gene, CDR1 is LNHDA and CDR2 is SQIVND (reference sequence). Trimming removed 1 base from V and 0 bases from J; junction bases left unmatched: 3. This CDR3 is 17 amino acids long. CDR3 protein: CASSIGRGSSGANVLTF. CDR3 coding DNA: TGTGCCAGTAGTATAGGGCGGGGGAGCTCTGGGGCCAACGTCCTGACTTTC.

The V gene is TRBV11-1, the J gene TRBJ2-5; 10 bases are shared with TRBD2. The junction had 3 bases not matched to a gene; V was cut back by 3 bases and J by 2 bases. CDR1 and CDR2 from the germline V gene are SGHAT and FQDESV (reference sequence). The CDR3 covers 15 residues. CDR3 sequence: CASSLTSGPQETQYF. In DNA form, the CDR3 reads TGTGCCAGCAGCTTGACTAGCGGGCCGCAAGAGACCCAGTACTTC.

This clone was found once. The V gene is TRBV25-1, the J gene TRBJ1-4; the D is unclear. There are 16 residues in the CDR3. V was cut by 2 bases and J by 0 bases, with 10 bases left in between. Germline V gives CDR1 MGHDK, CDR2 SYGVNS. The CDR3 coding sequence is TGTGCCAGCAGTGAAGGAATCAGGACAACTAATGAAAAACTGTTTTTT. Translation: CASSEGIRTTNEKLFF.

This chain uses TRBV28 with TRBJ2-2, with 7 positions matching TRBD2. This CDR3 contains 14 residues. Germline lookup yields CDR1 MDHEN and CDR2 SYDVKM. V shed 6 bases, J shed 6 bases, and the junction held 7 bases outside the gene matches. DNA of the CDR3: TGTGCCAGCAGCCTGACCCTAGCGGCCGGGGAGCTGTTTTTT. This translates into CASSLTLAAGELFF.

The chain links TRBV19 to TRBJ1-4; tentative D call: TRBD1 (5 bases). Germline CDR1 and CDR2: LNHDA and SQIVND (reference sequence). The CDR3 has 16 residues. Trimming removed 6 bases from V and 4 bases from J, with 18 bases in between. Here the CDR3 DNA reads TGTGCCAGTAGCAGCCGGAGGGGCGGGAATAATGAAAAACTGTTTTTT. This sequence encodes CASSSRRGGNNEKLFF. The full variable domain, its missing parts supplied by reference TRBV19 and TRBJ1-4, is DGGITQSPKYLFRKEGQNVTLSCEQNLNHDAMYWYRQDPGQGLRLIYYSQIVNDFQKGDIAEGYSVSREKKESFPLTVTSAQKNPTAFYLCASSSRRGGNNEKLFFGSGTQLSVL.

V and J are TRBV5-1 and TRBJ2-7, with 7 positions matching TRBD2. V lost 1 base to trimming and J lost 6 bases; unmatched junction nucleotides: 10. The length of the CDR3 is 15 residues. Germline V CDR1 and CDR2: SGHRS, YFSETQ. The CDR3 sequence: CASSLRGEGLREQYF. CDR3 nucleotide sequence: TGCGCCAGCAGCTTGCGCGGGGAGGGTCTGCGCGAGCAGTACTTC.

The chain links TRBV7-2 to TRBJ2-7; D may be TRBD2 (6 bases). Germline V gene data show CDR1 as SGHTA and CDR2 as FQGNSA. There are 15 residues in the CDR3. V was shortened by 4 bases and J by 3 bases, with 16 bases between the two germline ends. The CDR3 DNA follows: TGTGCCAGCAGCTGGGGCGGGCGGGGTGGCTACGAGCAGTACTTC. This translates into CASSWGGRGGYEQYF. The variable domain in full, with the rest retrieved from reference TRBV7-2 and TRBJ2-7, is GAGVSQSPSNKVTEKGKDVELRCDPISGHTALYWYRQSLGQGLEFLIYFQGNSAPDKSGLPSDRFSAERTGGSVSTLTIQRTQQEDSAVYLCASSWGGRGGYEQYFGPGTRLTVT.

The chain uses TRBV7-7 and TRBJ2-5, with TRBD2 matching 7 bases. This CDR3 comprises 13 residues. The germline V gene has CDR1 SSHAT and CDR2 FNYEAQ (reference sequence). CDR3 sequence: CASRAGPGETQYF. The CDR3 DNA follows: TGTGCTAGCCGAGCGGGGCCTGGCGAGACCCAGTACTTC.

This clone has just a few counts. This sample includes further DNA sequences coding for the same CDR3. The V gene is TRBV5-1, the J gene TRBJ1-1; D is uncertain. Trimming took off 0 bases at V and 1 base at J, with 4 bases between the two ends. CDR1 SGHRS and CDR2 YFSETQ come from the germline V gene. The CDR3 runs 13 residues. CDR3 in amino acids: CASSLGGNTEAFF. CDR3 DNA: TGCGCCAGCAGCTTGGGAGGGAACACTGAAGCTTTCTTT. The whole variable domain, remainder taken from reference TRBV5-1 and TRBJ1-1, is KAGVTQTPRYLIKTRGQQVTLSCSPISGHRSVSWYQQTPGQGLQFLFEYFSETQRNKGNFPGRFSGRQFSNSRSEMNVSTLELGDSALYLCASSLGGNTEAFFGQGTRLTVV.